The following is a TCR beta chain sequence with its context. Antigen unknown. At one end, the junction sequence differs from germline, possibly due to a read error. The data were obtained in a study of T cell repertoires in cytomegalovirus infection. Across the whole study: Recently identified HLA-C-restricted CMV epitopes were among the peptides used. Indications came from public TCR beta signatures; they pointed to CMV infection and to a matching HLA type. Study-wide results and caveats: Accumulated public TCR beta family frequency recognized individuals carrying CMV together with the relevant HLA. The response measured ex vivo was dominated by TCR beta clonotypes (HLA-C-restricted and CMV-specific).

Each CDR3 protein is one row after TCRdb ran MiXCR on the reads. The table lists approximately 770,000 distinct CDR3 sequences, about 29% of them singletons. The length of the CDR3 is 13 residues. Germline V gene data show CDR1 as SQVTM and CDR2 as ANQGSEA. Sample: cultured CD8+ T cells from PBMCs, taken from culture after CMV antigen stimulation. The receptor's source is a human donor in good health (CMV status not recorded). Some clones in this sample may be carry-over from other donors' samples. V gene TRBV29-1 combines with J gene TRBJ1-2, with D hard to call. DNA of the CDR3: TGCAGCGTGGAAGACGACGGTGTTTTAGGCTACACCTTC. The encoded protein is CSVEDDGVLGYTF.